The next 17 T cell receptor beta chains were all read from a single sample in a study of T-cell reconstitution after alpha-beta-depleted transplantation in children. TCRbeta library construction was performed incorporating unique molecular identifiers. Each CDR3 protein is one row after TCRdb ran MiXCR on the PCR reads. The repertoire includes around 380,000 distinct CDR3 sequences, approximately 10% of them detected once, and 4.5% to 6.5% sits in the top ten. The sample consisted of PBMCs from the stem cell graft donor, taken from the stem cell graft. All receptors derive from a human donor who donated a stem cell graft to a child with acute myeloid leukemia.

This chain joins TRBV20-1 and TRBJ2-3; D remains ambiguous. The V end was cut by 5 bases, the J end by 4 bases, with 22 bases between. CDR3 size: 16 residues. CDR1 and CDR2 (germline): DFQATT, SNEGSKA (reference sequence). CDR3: CSALDAPTEVSDTQYF. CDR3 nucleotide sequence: TGCAGTGCTCTCGACGCGCCCACCGAGGTTTCAGATACGCAGTATTTT.

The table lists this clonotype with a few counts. The CDR3 sequence: CASSFRPRTSGGPSYNEQFF. For the CDR3, the DNA is TGCGCCAGCAGCTTTCGCCCCAGGACTAGCGGGGGGCCCTCCTACAATGAGCAGTTCTTC. This chain uses TRBV5-1 with TRBJ2-1, with TRBD2 matching over 14 bases. The CDR3 totals 20 residues. Looked up from germline, CDR1 is SGHRS and CDR2 is YFSETQ. Trimming at V came to 2 bases and at J to 0 bases, leaving 10 bases not matched to a gene.

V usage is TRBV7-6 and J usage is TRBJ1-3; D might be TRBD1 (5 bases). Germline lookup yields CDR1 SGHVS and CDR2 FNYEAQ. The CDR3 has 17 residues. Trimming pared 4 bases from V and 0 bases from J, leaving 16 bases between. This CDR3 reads CASSSGGHSRSGNTIYF. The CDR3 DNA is TGTGCCAGCAGCTCCGGGGGTCACAGCCGCTCTGGAAACACCATATATTTT.

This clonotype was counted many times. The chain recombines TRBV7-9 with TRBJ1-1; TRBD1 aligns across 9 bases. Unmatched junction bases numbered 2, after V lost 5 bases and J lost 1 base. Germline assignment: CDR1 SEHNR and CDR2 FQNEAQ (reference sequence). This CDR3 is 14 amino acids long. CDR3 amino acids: CASSIQGANTEAFF. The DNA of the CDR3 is TGTGCCAGCAGCATACAGGGGGCGAACACTGAAGCTTTCTTT.

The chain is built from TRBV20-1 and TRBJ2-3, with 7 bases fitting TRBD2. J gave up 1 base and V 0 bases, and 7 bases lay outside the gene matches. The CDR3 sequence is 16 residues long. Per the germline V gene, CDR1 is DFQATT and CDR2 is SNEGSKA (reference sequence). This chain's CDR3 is CSARDSAGIRTDTQYF. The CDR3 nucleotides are TGCAGTGCTAGAGATTCAGCGGGAATCCGCACAGATACGCAGTATTTT.

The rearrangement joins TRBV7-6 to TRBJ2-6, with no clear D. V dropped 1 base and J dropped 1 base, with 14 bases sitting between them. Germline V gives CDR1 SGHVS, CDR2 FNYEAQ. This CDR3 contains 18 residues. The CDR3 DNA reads TGTGCCAGCAGCTTAGGCCCCTCCAAATGGTCTGGGGCCAACGTCCTGACTTTC. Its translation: CASSLGPSKWSGANVLTF. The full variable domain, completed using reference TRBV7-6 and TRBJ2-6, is GAGVSQSPRYKVTKRGQDVALRCDPISGHVSLYWYRQALGQGPEFLTYFNYEAQQDKSGLPNDRFSAERPEGSISTLTIQRTEQRDSAMYRCASSLGPSKWSGANVLTFGAGSRLTVL.

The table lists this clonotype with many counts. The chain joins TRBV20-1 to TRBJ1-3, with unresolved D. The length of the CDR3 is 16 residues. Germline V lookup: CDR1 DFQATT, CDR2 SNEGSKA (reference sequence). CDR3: CSVKGPTARSGNTIYF. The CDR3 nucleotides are TGCAGCGTAAAAGGCCCGACCGCGAGATCTGGAAACACCATATATTTT.

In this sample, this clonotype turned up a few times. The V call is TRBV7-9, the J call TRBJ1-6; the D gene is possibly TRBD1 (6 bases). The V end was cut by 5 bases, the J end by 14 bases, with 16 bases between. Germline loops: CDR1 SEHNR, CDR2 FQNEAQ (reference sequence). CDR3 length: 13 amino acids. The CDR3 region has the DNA TGTGCCAGCAGCCGACGGGGGGCAAGATCCCTCCACTTT. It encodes CASSRRGARSLHF.

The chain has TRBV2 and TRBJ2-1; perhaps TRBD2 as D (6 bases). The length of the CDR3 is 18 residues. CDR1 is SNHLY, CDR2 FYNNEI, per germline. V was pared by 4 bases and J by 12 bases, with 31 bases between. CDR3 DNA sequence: TGTGCCAGCAGTGTACGCGGGGAGGAAGAACTCAGTGGGGGTGGGCAGTTCTTC. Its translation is CASSVRGEEELSGGGQFF.

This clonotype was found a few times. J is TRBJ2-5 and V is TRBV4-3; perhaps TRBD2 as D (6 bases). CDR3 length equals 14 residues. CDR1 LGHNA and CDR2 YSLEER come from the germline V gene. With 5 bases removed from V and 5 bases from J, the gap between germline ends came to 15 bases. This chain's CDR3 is CASSGGWGIETQYF. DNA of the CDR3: TGCGCCAGCAGCGGGGGGTGGGGCATCGAGACCCAGTACTTC.

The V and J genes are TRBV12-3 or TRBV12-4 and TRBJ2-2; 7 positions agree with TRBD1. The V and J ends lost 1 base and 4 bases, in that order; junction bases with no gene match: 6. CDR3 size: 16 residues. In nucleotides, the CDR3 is TGTGCCAGCAGTTTAGTGAGGGGGCGCGTCACCGGGGAGCTGTTTTTT. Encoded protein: CASSLVRGRVTGELFF.

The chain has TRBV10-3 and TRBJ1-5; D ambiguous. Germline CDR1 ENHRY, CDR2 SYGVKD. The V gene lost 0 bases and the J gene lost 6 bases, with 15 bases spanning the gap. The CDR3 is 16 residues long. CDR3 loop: CAISESRAGFGQPQHF. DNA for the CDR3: TGTGCCATCAGTGAGTCCCGGGCTGGGTTCGGTCAGCCCCAGCATTTT.

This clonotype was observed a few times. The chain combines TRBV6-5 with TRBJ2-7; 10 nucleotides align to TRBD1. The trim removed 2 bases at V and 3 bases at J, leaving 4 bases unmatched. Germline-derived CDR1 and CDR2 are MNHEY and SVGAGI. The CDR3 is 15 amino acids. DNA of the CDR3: TGTGCCAGCAGTTACCCGGGACAGGGGTTCTACGAGCAGTACTTC. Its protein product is CASSYPGQGFYEQYF.

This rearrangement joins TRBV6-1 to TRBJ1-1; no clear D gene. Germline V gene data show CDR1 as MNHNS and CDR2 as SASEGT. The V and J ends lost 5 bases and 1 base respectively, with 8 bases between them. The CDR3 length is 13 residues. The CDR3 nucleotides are TGTGCCAGCAGTCCTAGTACGAACACTGAAGCTTTCTTT. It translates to CASSPSTNTEAFF.

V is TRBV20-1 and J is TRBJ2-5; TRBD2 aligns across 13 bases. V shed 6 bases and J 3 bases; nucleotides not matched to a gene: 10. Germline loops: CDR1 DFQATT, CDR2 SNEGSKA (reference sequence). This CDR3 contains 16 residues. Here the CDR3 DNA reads TGCAGTGCCTCAGACGCAGGGACTAGCGGGAAAGAGACCCAGTACTTC. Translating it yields CSASDAGTSGKETQYF.

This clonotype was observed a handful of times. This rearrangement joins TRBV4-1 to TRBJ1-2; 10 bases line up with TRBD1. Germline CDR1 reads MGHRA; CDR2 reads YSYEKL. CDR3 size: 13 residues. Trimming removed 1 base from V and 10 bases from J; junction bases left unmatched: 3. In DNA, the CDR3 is TGCGCCAGCAGCCAAGGGGACAGGGGTGACTACACCTTC. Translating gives CASSQGDRGDYTF.

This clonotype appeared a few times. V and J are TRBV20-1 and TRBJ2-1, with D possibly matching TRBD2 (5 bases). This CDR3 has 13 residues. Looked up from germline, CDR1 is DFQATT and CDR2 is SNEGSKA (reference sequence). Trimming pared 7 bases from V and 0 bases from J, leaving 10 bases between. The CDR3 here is CSGRESSYNEQFF. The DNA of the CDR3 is TGCAGTGGACGGGAAAGCTCCTACAATGAGCAGTTCTTC.